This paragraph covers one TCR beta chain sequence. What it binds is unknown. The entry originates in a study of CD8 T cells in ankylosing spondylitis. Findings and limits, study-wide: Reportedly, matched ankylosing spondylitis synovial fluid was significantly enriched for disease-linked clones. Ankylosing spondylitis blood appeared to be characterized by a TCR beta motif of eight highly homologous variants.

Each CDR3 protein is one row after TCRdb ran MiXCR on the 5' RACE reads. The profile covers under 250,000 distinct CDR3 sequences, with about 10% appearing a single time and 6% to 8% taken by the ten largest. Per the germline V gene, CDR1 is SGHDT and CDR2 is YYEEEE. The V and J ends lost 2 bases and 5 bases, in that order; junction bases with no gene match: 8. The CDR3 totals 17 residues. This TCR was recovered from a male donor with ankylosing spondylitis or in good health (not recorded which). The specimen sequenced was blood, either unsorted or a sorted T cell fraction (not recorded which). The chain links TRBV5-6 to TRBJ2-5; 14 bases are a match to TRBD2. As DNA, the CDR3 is TGTGCCAGCAGCTTAAAAACCGGGACTAGCGGGAGTGAGACCCAGTACTTC. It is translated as CASSLKTGTSGSETQYF.